These 6 T cell receptor beta chains originate from one sample sequenced in a study of naive and memory T cell subsets. Both TRBC1 and TRBC2 were covered by a beta constant-region primer of two equimolar oligonucleotides. TCRdb recomputed calls from the UMI-ligation and nested PCR reads with MiXCR, one row per CDR3 protein. The repertoire includes 140,000 to 150,000 distinct CDR3 sequences, about 17% of them detected once, and about 0.14% sits in the top ten. The sequenced sample was naive CD4+ T cells from blood. The receptors were sampled from a human donor in good health.

This clonotype was seen a handful of times. The J gene is TRBJ2-7, the V gene TRBV30; either TRBD1 or TRBD2 may fit D (5 bases each). The ends were cut back, 2 bases at V and 0 bases at J, with 11 bases in the middle. Per germline, CDR1 GTSNPN and CDR2 SVGIG (reference sequence). CDR3 length equals 14 residues. CDR3 amino acids: CAWSFGGSSYEQYF. CDR3 in DNA: TGTGCCTGGAGTTTTGGGGGTAGCTCCTACGAGCAGTACTTC.

A few counts support this clonotype. The chain recombines TRBV18 with TRBJ2-7; maybe TRBD2 (5 bases). The CDR3 runs 15 residues. CDR1 is KGHSH and CDR2 is LQKENI in the germline V gene. V was shortened by 2 bases and J by 4 bases, with 15 bases between the two germline ends. The CDR3 nucleotides are TGTGCCAGCTCACCATTTTTTGAGGGTCGATACGAGCAGTACTTC. It codes for CASSPFFEGRYEQYF.

Many counts were recorded for this clonotype. The chain links TRBV20-1 to TRBJ2-3; D uncertain. This CDR3 spans 16 amino acids. The germline CDR1 and CDR2 sequences are DFQATT and SNEGSKA (reference sequence). The V and J ends lost 5 bases and 0 bases respectively, with 18 bases between them. CDR3: CSAGQDQWISTDTQYF. CDR3 nucleotide sequence: TGCAGTGCTGGGCAAGACCAATGGATTAGCACAGATACGCAGTATTTT.

This chain links TRBV29-1 with TRBJ2-3; D possibly corresponds to TRBD1 (5 bases). CDR1 is SQVTM, CDR2 ANQGSEA, per germline. Deletions cut 5 bases from V and 0 bases from J, with 9 bases between. The CDR3 totals 13 residues. CDR3 protein: CSVLKGSTDTQYF. The CDR3 nucleotides read TGCAGCGTTCTCAAGGGGAGCACAGATACGCAGTATTTT.

This clonotype has more than one count but fewer than ten. The rearrangement links TRBV7-9 to TRBJ1-5; 10 positions match TRBD1. CDR1 and CDR2 from the germline V gene are SEHNR and FQNEAQ (reference sequence). V dropped 5 bases and J dropped 3; count of bases not matched to a gene: 7. The CDR3 runs 16 residues. The CDR3 protein is CASSPGQGSPNQPQHF. In DNA, the CDR3 is TGTGCCAGCAGCCCGGGACAGGGGTCACCCAATCAGCCCCAGCATTTT. Combining the CDR3 with reference TRBV7-9 and TRBJ1-5 gives the whole variable domain DTGVSQNPRHKITKRGQNVTFRCDPISEHNRLYWYRQTLGQGPEFLTYFQNEAQLEKSRLLSDRFSAERPKGSFSTLEIQRTEQGDSAMYLCASSPGQGSPNQPQHFGDGTRLSIL.

This clonotype was found a few times. The J gene is TRBJ2-5, the V gene TRBV15; possible D gene TRBD2, 7 bases. Germline V gives CDR1 LNHNV, CDR2 YYDKDF (reference sequence). V was trimmed by 0 bases and J by 2 bases, leaving 10 bases between them. This CDR3 has 15 residues. CDR3 residues: CATSRDRGGQETQYF. In DNA form, the CDR3 reads TGTGCCACCAGCAGAGATAGGGGGGGACAAGAGACCCAGTACTTC.